One and the same sample provided the 7 T cell receptor beta chains below, sequenced in a study of T-cell memory formation after mild COVID-19. MiXCR was run by TCRdb on the 5' RACE reads, yielding one entry per CDR3 protein. The sample yields 470,000 or so distinct CDR3 sequences, around 20% seen once. Sequences were obtained from PBMCs or a T cell subset sorted from them (not recorded which). Receptor source: an adult woman who had mild COVID-19 (a few samples of this study predate the infection). Cell type and time point are not known.

The J gene is TRBJ1-2, the V gene TRBV6-2 or TRBV6-3; TRBD1 is a possible D gene (6 bases). Germline CDR1 MNHEY, CDR2 SVGEGT. Trimming pared 7 bases from V and 4 bases from J, leaving 25 bases between. CDR3 length equals 17 residues. Written as DNA, the CDR3 is TGTGCCAGCACCCCAGGCCGCTTGCGGGGGCTGGGCTATGGCTACACCTTC. Its protein product is CASTPGRLRGLGYGYTF.

This clonotype appeared a few times. The chain recombines TRBV12-3 or TRBV12-4 with TRBJ1-4, with D possibly TRBD1 on 6 matching bases. V was pared by 4 bases and J by 7 bases, with 16 bases between. This CDR3 region has 15 residues. The chain's CDR3 is CASSSNRARGEKLFF. The DNA for the CDR3 is TGTGCCAGCAGTTCCAACAGGGCACGAGGTGAAAAACTGTTTTTT.

This clonotype was seen only a few times. The genes are TRBV7-2 and TRBJ1-6; tentative D call: TRBD1 (6 bases). The CDR3 is 14 amino acids. Germline CDR1 is SGHTA and CDR2 is FQGNSA. V shed 4 bases and J shed 7 bases, with 11 bases lying between them. DNA of the CDR3: TGTGCCAGCAGCTCCGACAGGCAAAATTCACCCCTCCACTTT. This codes for CASSSDRQNSPLHF.

This chain links TRBV29-1 with TRBJ2-1; the D is unclear. This CDR3 contains 12 residues. Trimming removed 4 bases at V and 1 base at J, with 5 bases between. The germline CDR1 and CDR2 sequences are SQVTM and ANQGSEA. In DNA, the CDR3 is TGCAGCGTTGGACGGTCCTACAATGAGCAGTTCTTC. It codes for CSVGRSYNEQFF.

The V and J genes are TRBV20-1 and TRBJ2-3; 8 bases fit TRBD2. Germline CDR1 is DFQATT and CDR2 is SNEGSKA (reference sequence). Trimming removed 0 bases from V and 5 bases from J; junction bases left unmatched: 7. This CDR3 is 15 amino acids long. CDR3 in amino acids: CSARDRGLGKDTQYF. CDR3 nucleotides: TGCAGTGCTAGAGATCGGGGACTAGGGAAAGATACGCAGTATTTT.

CDR3 sequence (DNA): TGTGCCGGACGGAACCGGACAGGTGTTAACACTGAAGCTTTCTTT. Translating gives CAGRNRTGVNTEAFF. The J gene is TRBJ1-1, the V gene TRBV6-2 or TRBV6-3; 7 bases fit TRBD1. CDR3 length: 15 residues. Germline V CDR1 and CDR2: MNHEY, SVGEGT. V trimming: 11 bases; J trimming: 2 bases; junction bases outside the gene matches: 14.

This clonotype has more than one count but fewer than ten. The gene calls are TRBV3-1 and TRBJ2-7, with D unclear. Trimming removed 1 base at V and 3 bases at J, with 4 bases between. CDR3 length: 12 amino acids. Germline CDR1 and CDR2: LGHDT and YNNKEL (reference sequence). The CDR3 sequence is CASSQVLYEQYF. DNA for the CDR3: TGTGCCAGCAGCCAAGTTCTCTACGAGCAGTACTTC.